This TCR beta chain was profiled in a study of T cell repertoires in cytomegalovirus infection (dated by TCRdb to between 2018 and 2021). About the full investigation: Because public TCR beta signatures pointed to carriage of CMV infection together with the matching HLA type, the HLA type of each donor mattered for the analysis. Beyond this particular receptor, the publication reports: The ex vivo response was dominated by HLA-C-restricted CMV-specific TCR beta clonotypes, and the single most frequent clonotype in two of eight donors was supplied by these HLA-C-restricted clonotypes. Cumulative frequency of public TCR beta family members discriminated carriers of CMV infection plus the relevant HLA type in this cohort and an independent roughly 330-donor cohort.

Concerning this clonotype itself: The antigen it recognizes is unknown. No qualities accompany the bases; no much larger clone lies one base away.

The reads were generated on an Illumina HiSeq 1500. TCRdb reworked the public reads: Q25 trimming with fastp, MiXCR clone assembly, productive beta chains retained. All rows with the same CDR3 protein become a single entry with the most common DNA and genes. In all, the sample holds more than 400,000 distinct CDR3 sequences, and about a quarter of those were seen once. Under 15% of the sample comes from the top ten. Per the germline V gene, MGHDK is the CDR1 and SYGVNS is the CDR2. Trimming at the junction amounts to 1 base on V and 3 bases on J, and the germline ends lie 9 bases apart. The CDR3 contains 15 residues, cysteine and phenylalanine counted. Just the 45-base CDR3 DNA is kept, in frame starting at base 1.

The chain employs TRBV25-1 and TRBJ1-4, with no D gene named confidently. The source of this sequence is a human donor in good health (CMV status not recorded). Some clones in this sample may be carry-over from other donors' samples. The sample taken for sequencing was PBMCs. The encoded CDR3 is CASSEWTLANEKLFF. The nucleotides are TGTGCCAGCAGTGAATGGACCTTAGCTAATGAAAAACTGTTTTTT.